Included here is one TCR beta chain sequence, with context. This sample was included in a study of blood T cell repertoires in COVID-19. In the study overall: Both acute and convalescent COVID-19 samples were obtained from the United States, Italy and Spain. Sources were T cells, B-cell-depleted T cells, or PBMCs; the material itself was cDNA or gDNA.

The V end was cut by 0 bases, the J end by 1 base, with 10 bases between. The CDR3 totals 16 residues. CDR1 is SGDLS and CDR2 is YYNGEE in the germline V gene. Original handling: It was from reference gene primer amplification that nucleated cell counts were estimated. Sequencing used immunoSEQ multiplex PCR; TCRdb keeps in-frame clones, though not all of them. D and trimming were read from the DNA, whereas the V and J calls and clone size are those reported in that table. The top ten clones hold 9.5% to 15% of a sample with about 240,000 clones, 82% of them seen once. The sample taken for sequencing was peripheral blood. This clonotype was obtained from an older woman with active or convalescent COVID-19. The gene calls are TRBV9 and TRBJ2-2, with a tentative D call TRBD2 (5 bases). CDR3 sequence: CASSVALRGNTGELFF. Here the CDR3 DNA reads TGTGCCAGCAGCGTAGCGCTCCGGGGGAACACCGGGGAGCTGTTTTTT.